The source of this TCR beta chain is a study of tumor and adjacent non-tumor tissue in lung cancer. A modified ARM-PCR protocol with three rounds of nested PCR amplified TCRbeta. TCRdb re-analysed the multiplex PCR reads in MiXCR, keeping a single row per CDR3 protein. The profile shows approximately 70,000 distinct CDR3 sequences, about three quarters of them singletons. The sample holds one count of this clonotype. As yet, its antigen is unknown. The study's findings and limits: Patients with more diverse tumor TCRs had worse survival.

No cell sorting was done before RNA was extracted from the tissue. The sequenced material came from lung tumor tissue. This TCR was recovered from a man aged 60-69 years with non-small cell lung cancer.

The CDR3 is CASSSSGGNPNEQFF. The DNA of the CDR3 is TGCGCCAGCAGCTCCTCTGGCGGGAACCCCAATGAGCAGTTCTTC. This chain uses TRBV5-1 with TRBJ2-1; TRBD2 is a possible D gene (6 bases). The germline V gene has CDR1 SGHRS and CDR2 YFSETQ. CDR3 length equals 15 residues. V lost 3 bases, J lost 6 bases, and 16 bases lay in between. Filled out from reference TRBV5-1 and TRBJ2-1, the complete variable domain reads KAGVTQTPRYLIKTRGQQVTLSCSPISGHRSVSWYQQTPGQGLQFLFEYFSETQRNKGNFPGRFSGRQFSNSRSEMNVSTLELGDSALYLCASSSSGGNPNEQFFGPGTRLTVL.